This T cell receptor beta chain was captured by sequencing in a study of T cells after somatic rescue of genetic block. Germline V gene lookup returns CDR1 SEHNR and CDR2 FQNEAQ (reference sequence). Germline trimming cut 5 bases from V and 4 bases from J; bases unmatched to any gene: 5. The CDR3 is made up of 15 amino acids. Assay: immunoSEQ multiplex PCR; the TCRdb copy retains only in-frame clones and omits some. Counted here are 95,000 to 120,000 clones, around nine tenths occurring once; the ten biggest clones make up approximately 1.3%. The source is a woman aged 18-30 years. The specimen was peripheral blood mononuclear cells (PBMCs). The rearrangement uses TRBV7-9 and TRBJ2-1; TRBD2 matches 10 bases. For the CDR3, the DNA is TGTGCCAGCAGCGCGAGCGGGGGGGTGTACAATGAGCAGTTCTTC. Residues: CASSASGGVYNEQFF.